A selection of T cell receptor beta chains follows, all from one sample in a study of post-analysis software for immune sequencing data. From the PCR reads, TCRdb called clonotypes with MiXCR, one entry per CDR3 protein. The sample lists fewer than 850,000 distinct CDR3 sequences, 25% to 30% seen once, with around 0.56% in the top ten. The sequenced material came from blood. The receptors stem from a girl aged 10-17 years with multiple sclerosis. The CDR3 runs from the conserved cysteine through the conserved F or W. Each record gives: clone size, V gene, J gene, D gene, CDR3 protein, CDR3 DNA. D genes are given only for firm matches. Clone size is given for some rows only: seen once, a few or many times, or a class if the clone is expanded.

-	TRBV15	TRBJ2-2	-	CATSRALANTGELFF	TGTGCCACCAGCAGAGCCCTTGCGAACACCGGGGAGCTGTTTTTT
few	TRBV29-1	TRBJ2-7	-	CSVLGGSSYEQYF	TGCAGCGTCCTGGGGGGTTCCTCCTACGAGCAGTACTTC
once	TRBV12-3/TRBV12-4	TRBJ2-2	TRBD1	CASRNHKTGGTGELFF	TGTGCCAGCAGGAACCACAAGACAGGGGGGACCGGGGAGCTGTTTTTT
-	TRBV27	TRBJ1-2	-	CASSCRGGGREGYTF	TGTGCCAGCAGTTGCCGTGGCGGGGGACGAGAGGGCTACACCTTC
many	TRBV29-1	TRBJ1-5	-	CSVSSGSDQPQHF	TGCAGCGTGAGCTCAGGGTCGGATCAGCCCCAGCATTTT
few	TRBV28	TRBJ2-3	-	CASLTLGTDTQYF	TGTGCCAGCCTGACCCTGGGCACAGATACGCAGTATTTT
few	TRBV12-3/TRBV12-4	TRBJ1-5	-	CASSLSGLQPQHF	TGTGCCAGCAGTTTGTCTGGGCTCCAGCCCCAGCATTTT
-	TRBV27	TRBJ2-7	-	CASTPMKGTDQEIQYF	TGTGCCAGCACTCCAATGAAGGGGACGGATCAAGAGATCCAGTACTTC
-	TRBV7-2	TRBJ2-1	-	CASDTVNYNEQFF	TGTGCCAGCGACACGGTGAACTACAATGAGCAGTTCTTC
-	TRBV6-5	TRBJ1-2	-	CASSYGRNIYGYTF	TGTGCCAGCAGTTACGGGCGGAATATCTATGGCTACACCTTC
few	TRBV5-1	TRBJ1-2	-	CASSWDEANYGYTF	TGCGCCAGCAGCTGGGACGAGGCTAACTATGGCTACACCTTC
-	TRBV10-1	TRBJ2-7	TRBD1	CASSESIGTGDHEQYF	TGCGCCAGCAGTGAGTCGATCGGGACAGGGGACCACGAGCAGTACTTC
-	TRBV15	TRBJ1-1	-	CATRSGQLNTEAFF	TGTGCCACCAGATCAGGCCAGTTGAACACTGAAGCTTTCTTT
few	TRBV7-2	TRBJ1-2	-	CASSLIDGLANYGYTF	TGTGCCAGCAGCTTAATTGACGGGTTGGCTAACTATGGCTACACCTTC
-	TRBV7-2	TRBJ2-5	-	CASRVGLETQYF	TGTGCCAGCAGGGTCGGGTTGGAGACCCAGTACTTC